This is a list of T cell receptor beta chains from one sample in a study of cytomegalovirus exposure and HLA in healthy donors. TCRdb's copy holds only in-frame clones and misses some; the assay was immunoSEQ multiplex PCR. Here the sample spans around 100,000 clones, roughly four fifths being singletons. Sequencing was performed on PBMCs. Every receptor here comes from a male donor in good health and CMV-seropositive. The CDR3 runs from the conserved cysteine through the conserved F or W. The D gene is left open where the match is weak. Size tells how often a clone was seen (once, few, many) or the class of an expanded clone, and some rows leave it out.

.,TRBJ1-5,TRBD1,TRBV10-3,TGTGCCATCAGTGGTGGGACAGAAGGGCAGCCCCAGCATTTT,CAISGGTEGQPQHF
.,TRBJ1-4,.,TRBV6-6,TGTGCCAGCAGTAACACGGGGAAGGAAAAACTGTTTTTT,CASSNTGKEKLFF
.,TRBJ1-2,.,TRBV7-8,TGTGCCAGCAGCTTGGGAGACGGACTTCCCGTGTATGGCTACACCTTC,CASSLGDGLPVYGYTF
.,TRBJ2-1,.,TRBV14,TGTGCCAGCAGCCCGGAGGAGGGGGGGCCAGAGGGTGAGCAGTTCTTC,CASSPEEGGPEGEQFF
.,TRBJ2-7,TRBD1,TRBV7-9,TGTGCCAGCAGATTCGGGACAGGGGGTGAAGAGCAGTACTTC,CASRFGTGGEEQYF
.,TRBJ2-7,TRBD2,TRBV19,TGTGCCAGTAGTGATCATAGCGGGAGGAAAGAGCAGTACTTC,CASSDHSGRKEQYF
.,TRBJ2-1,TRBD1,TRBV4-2,TGTGCCAGCAGCCACGGGACAGCGAGGAATGATGAGCAGTTCTTC,CASSHGTARNDEQFF
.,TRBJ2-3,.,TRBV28,TGTGCCAGCAGCACAGCAGATACGCAGTATTTT,CASSTADTQYF
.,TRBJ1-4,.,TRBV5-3,TGTGCCAGAAGCTCATCCTTTCCCAGGGATGGGGAAAAACTGTTTTTT,CARSSSFPRDGEKLFF
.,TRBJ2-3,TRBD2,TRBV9,TGTGCCAGCAGCTCAAGACTAGCGGGAGTTCGTGGAGATACGCAGTATTTT,CASSSRLAGVRGDTQYF
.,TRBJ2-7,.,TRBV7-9,TGTGCCAGCAGCTTGGGTTCGGTGCTCCTGGGGCCCTACGAGCAGTACTTC,CASSLGSVLLGPYEQYF
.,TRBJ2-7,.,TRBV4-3,TGCGCCAGCAGTCAACAGCCCCTCAGTCGCCTGGAGATTCCCTACGAGCAGTACTTC,CASSQQPLSRLEIPYEQYF
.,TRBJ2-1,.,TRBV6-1,TGTGTCAGTAATTGGGCAGGGCTATACAATGAGCAGTTCTTC,CVSNWAGLYNEQFF
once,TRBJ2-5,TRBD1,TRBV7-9,TGTGCCAGCAGCCACGCTACAGGGGTTGAGACCCAGTACTTC,CASSHATGVETQYF
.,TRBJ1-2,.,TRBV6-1,TGTGCCATCACCGGGACGAGGCGGGGGGATGGCTACACCTTC,CAITGTRRGDGYTF
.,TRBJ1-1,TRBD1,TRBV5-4,TGCGCCAGCAGCCAACGGACAGGGAGAGGGGAAGCTTTCTTT,CASSQRTGRGEAFF
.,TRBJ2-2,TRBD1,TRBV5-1,TGCGCCAGCAGCTTGGAATCGGGACAGGGGGCGGCCGGGGAGCTGTTTTTT,CASSLESGQGAAGELFF
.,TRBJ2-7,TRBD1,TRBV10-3,TGTGCCATCAGTGGACAGACAGGGTCGAACGAGCAGTACTTC,CAISGQTGSNEQYF
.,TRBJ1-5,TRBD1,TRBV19,TGTGCCAGTAGTTCCCGGACAGGGAGCAATCAGCCCCAGCATTTT,CASSSRTGSNQPQHF
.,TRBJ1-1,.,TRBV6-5,TGTGCCAGCAGTTATCTTGGGGCGAACACTGAAGCTTTCTTT,CASSYLGANTEAFF
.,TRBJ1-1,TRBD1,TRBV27,TGTGCCAGCAGTTTGTCACAGGGGGCCTCTGCTTTCTTT,CASSLSQGASAFF
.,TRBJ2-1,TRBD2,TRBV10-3,TGTGCCATCAACCCGGGCCTAGCGGGAGTCGGTGAGCAGTTCTTC,CAINPGLAGVGEQFF
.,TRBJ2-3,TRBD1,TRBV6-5,TGTGCCAGCAGTTACGAGAGGGGGCTTGGCACAGATACGCAGTATTTT,CASSYERGLGTDTQYF
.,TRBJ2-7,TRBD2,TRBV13,TGTGCCAGCAGCTTAGGAGGACTAGGCTACGAGCAGTACTTC,CASSLGGLGYEQYF
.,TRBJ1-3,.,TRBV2,TGTGCCAGCAGTGAGAGCAGGGGAGTAGGAAACACCATATATTTT,CASSESRGVGNTIYF
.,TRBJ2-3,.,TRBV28,TGTGCCAGCAGTCAACCGACAGCCGATACGCAGTATTTT,CASSQPTADTQYF
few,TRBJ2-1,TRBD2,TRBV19,TGTGCCAGTAGGACTCCGGGACTAGCAAGCCATGAGCAGTTCTTC,CASRTPGLASHEQFF
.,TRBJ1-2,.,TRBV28,TGTGCCAGCAGTTTGGCTGCGGCTGATGGCTACACCTTC,CASSLAAADGYTF
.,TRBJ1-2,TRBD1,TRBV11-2,TGTGCCAGCAGCCGAGTACAGGGGCAGTATGGCTACACCTTC,CASSRVQGQYGYTF
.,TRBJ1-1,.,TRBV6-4,TGTGCCAGCAGACAGGAGCTGAACACTGAAGCTTTCTTT,CASRQELNTEAFF
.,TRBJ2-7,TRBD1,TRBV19,TGTGCCAGTAGTCCGGGCGGGACAGGGACCTACGAGCAGTACTTC,CASSPGGTGTYEQYF
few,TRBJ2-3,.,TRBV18,TGTGCCAGCTCACCAGGAGCAGATACGCAGTATTTT,CASSPGADTQYF
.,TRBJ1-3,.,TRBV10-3,TGTGCCATCAGTGCTGTGGCTGAAAACACCATATATTTT,CAISAVAENTIYF
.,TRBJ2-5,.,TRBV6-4,TGTGCCAGCAGCGTACTCCGCCCTAGAGAGACCCAGTACTTC,CASSVLRPRETQYF
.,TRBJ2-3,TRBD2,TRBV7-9,TGTGCCAGCAGCTACTATCTAGCGGGAGGGCCAGATACGCAGTATTTT,CASSYYLAGGPDTQYF
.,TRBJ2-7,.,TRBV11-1,TGTGCCAGCAGCTTACTCGGGGGCTACGAGCAGTACTTC,CASSLLGGYEQYF
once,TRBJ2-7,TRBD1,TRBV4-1,TGCGCCAGCAGCCCCCGAGTGAGGGGACAGGGGGCCGACGAGCAGTACTTC,CASSPRVRGQGADEQYF
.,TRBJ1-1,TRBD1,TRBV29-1,TGCAGCGTTGCTATACAGGGGCTGGGAACTGAAGCTTTCTTT,CSVAIQGLGTEAFF
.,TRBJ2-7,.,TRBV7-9,TGTGCCAGCAGCGTTAATAGACAGGCCTCCTACGAGCAGTACTTC,CASSVNRQASYEQYF
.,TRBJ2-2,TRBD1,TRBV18,TGTGCCAGCTCACCCCTCGACAGGGGAGGCACCGGGGAGCTGTTTTTT,CASSPLDRGGTGELFF
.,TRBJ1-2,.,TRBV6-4,TGTGCCAGCAGTCCCGCGGGGGGCGCAGGTGGCTACACCTTC,CASSPAGGAGGYTF
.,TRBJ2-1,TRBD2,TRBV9,TGTGCCAGCAGCCTCTCTAGCGGGAGGGCCCCAAATGAGCAGTTCTTC,CASSLSSGRAPNEQFF
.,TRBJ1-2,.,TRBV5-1,TGCGCCAGCAGCTTGAAGCTAGGTGGCTATGGCTACACCTTC,CASSLKLGGYGYTF
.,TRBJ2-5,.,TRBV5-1,TGCGCCAGCAGCCCTGACCGAGCCGGGAAGACCCAGTACTTC,CASSPDRAGKTQYF
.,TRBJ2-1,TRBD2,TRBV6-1,TGTGCCAGCAGTGGCGGGACTAGCGGTTACAATGAGCAGTTCTTC,CASSGGTSGYNEQFF
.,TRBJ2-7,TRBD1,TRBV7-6,TGTGCCAGCATGGGACAGGAGTACGAGCAGTACTTC,CASMGQEYEQYF
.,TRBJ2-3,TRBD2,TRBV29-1,TGCAGCGTTGCAGCGGGAGGGCGAATTTCGGATACGCAGTATTTT,CSVAAGGRISDTQYF
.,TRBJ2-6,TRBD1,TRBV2,TGTGCCAGCAGTGAGGGGACAGGGGGCTCTGGGGCCAACGTCCTGACTTTC,CASSEGTGGSGANVLTF